This T cell receptor beta chain was observed in a study of OX40 agonist ivuxolimab in advanced cancers. Looking at the study overall: Patients assigned to dose escalation were diagnosed with hepatocellular carcinoma, melanoma, renal cell or head and neck cancer.

Concerning this clone itself: Its antigen is unidentified.

This CDR3 is built from 13 residues. V was trimmed by 1 base and J by 5 bases, leaving 8 bases between them. Germline assignment: CDR1 SGHTA and CDR2 FQGNSA. General study points: Some nonresponders additionally presented with little normalized T-cell clonal expansion.

With autoimmune disease history or systemic immunosuppression, patients were excluded. Produced via immunoSEQ multiplex PCR; TCRdb's table is partial and in-frame only. The data show around 76,000 clones, 84% seen once. This specimen consisted of CD4+ or CD8+ T cells sorted from blood, obtained in a trial of the OX40 agonist ivuxolimab. The TCR comes from an adult with an advanced solid tumor such as melanoma, head and neck, liver or kidney cancer. The V gene is TRBV7-2, the J gene TRBJ2-5, with a weak D call TRBD2 (6 bases). CDR3 in amino acids: CASSLVLAETQYF. The CDR3 DNA follows: TGTGCCAGCAGCTTAGTGCTAGCGGAGACCCAGTACTTC.